The 30 T cell receptor beta chains below come from one sample, sequenced in a study of beta chain features in type 1 diabetes. Every bit of the isolated RNA underwent reverse transcription, so sequencing read expressed TCRB transcripts. Using immunoSEQ multiplex PCR, the repertoire was profiled, and TCRdb retains in-frame clones only, with some absent. The sample lists about 250,000 clones, 13% to 15% seen once, with about 0.026% in the top ten. The sample consisted of naive CD4+ T cells from blood. The receptor set was obtained from a woman in her thirties or forties in good health.

The rearrangement joins TRBV18 to TRBJ1-2; D is possibly TRBD1 (6 bases). Germline CDR1 reads KGHSH; CDR2 reads LQKENI. This CDR3 has 16 residues. The germline V and J ends were trimmed by 1 base and 7 bases, with 19 bases remaining between them. DNA for the CDR3: TGTGCCAGCTCACCACGGTCAGCCAGGGGCTCTCGTGGCTACACCTTC. Translation: CASSPRSARGSRGYTF.

This clone showed up just a few times. The chain combines TRBV19 with TRBJ2-7; 8 nucleotides align to TRBD2. The germline gives CDR1 LNHDA, CDR2 SQIVND (reference sequence). This CDR3 contains 21 residues. J gave up 5 bases and V 0 bases, and 24 bases lay outside the gene matches. CDR3 sequence (DNA): TGTGCCAGTAGTATAGATCTCAGCCGGGGGGCCTCGGGACTAGTAACGGACGAGCAGTACTTC. Protein sequence: CASSIDLSRGASGLVTDEQYF. Based on the CDR3 plus reference TRBV19 and TRBJ2-7, the full variable domain is DGGITQSPKYLFRKEGQNVTLSCEQNLNHDAMYWYRQDPGQGLRLIYYSQIVNDFQKGDIAEGYSVSREKKESFPLTVTSAQKNPTAFYLCASSIDLSRGASGLVTDEQYFGPGTRLTVT.

The genes are TRBV18 and TRBJ1-2; D possibly corresponds to TRBD1 (5 bases). The V gene's germline CDR1 is KGHSH and CDR2 LQKENI. Trimming pared 2 bases from V and 0 bases from J, leaving 13 bases between. The CDR3 is 16 residues long. This CDR3 is CASSPIQDSSNYGYTF. The CDR3 coding sequence is TGTGCCAGCTCACCAATACAGGATTCTTCTAACTATGGCTACACCTTC. Full variable domain (outside the CDR3, taken from reference TRBV18 and TRBJ1-2): NAGVMQNPRHLVRRRGQEARLRCSPMKGHSHVYWYRQLPEEGLKFMVYLQKENIIDESGMPKERFSAEFPKEGPSILRIQQVVRGDSAAYFCASSPIQDSSNYGYTFGSGTRLTVV.

The chain carries TRBV7-2 and TRBJ2-1; D remains unclear. V dropped 5 bases and J dropped 13 bases, with 24 bases sitting between them. Germline CDR1 and CDR2: SGHTA and FQGNSA. The CDR3 covers 15 residues. CDR3 region: CASSLRSGEILAQFF. The CDR3 nucleotides are TGTGCCAGCAGCCTACGGTCCGGTGAGATCCTTGCTCAGTTCTTC.

The chain employs TRBV5-4 and TRBJ2-3; 7 bases map to TRBD2. This CDR3 spans 13 amino acids. Germline lookup yields CDR1 SGHNT and CDR2 YYREEE (reference sequence). V lost 2 bases, J lost 4 bases, and 1 base stayed unmatched. The CDR3 nucleotides read TGTGCCAGCAGCTTTGCGGGGGCAGATACGCAGTATTTT. This translates into CASSFAGADTQYF.

V gene TRBV7-8 combines with J gene TRBJ1-1; TRBD1 matches at 11 bases. Germline assignment: CDR1 SGHVS and CDR2 FQNEAQ. The length of the CDR3 is 16 residues. J was trimmed by 9 bases and V by 3 bases; bases with no gene match: 12. This CDR3 reads CASSFPGGTGGLKAFF. Written as DNA, the CDR3 is TGTGCCAGCAGCTTCCCCGGAGGGACAGGGGGGTTAAAAGCTTTCTTT.

The CDR3 bases are TGTGCCAGCAGTGGAGGAGGGAGCCCCCAAGAGACCCAGTACTTC. This encodes CASSGGGSPQETQYF. The genes are TRBV2 and TRBJ2-5; a weak D match, TRBD2 (6 bases). V dropped 4 bases and J dropped 1 base, with 13 bases sitting between them. The CDR3 totals 15 residues. Germline CDR1 is SNHLY and CDR2 is FYNNEI.

This chain joins TRBV2 and TRBJ2-7; TRBD1 is a possible D gene (6 bases). Germline V gives CDR1 SNHLY, CDR2 FYNNEI. V was clipped by 2 bases and J by 6 bases, with 17 bases between them. The CDR3 spans 15 residues. The CDR3 spells CASSESTGHPSEQYF. Here the CDR3 DNA reads TGTGCCAGCAGTGAATCAACAGGGCACCCTTCCGAGCAGTACTTC.

This clone came up a few times. The genes are TRBV19 and TRBJ2-1; 7 positions match TRBD2. V trimming: 4 bases; J trimming: 3 bases; junction bases outside the gene matches: 9. The CDR3 consists of 16 residues. Germline CDR1 LNHDA, CDR2 SQIVND (reference sequence). CDR3 sequence reads: CASSTLSSGLYNEQFF. CDR3 bases: TGTGCCAGTAGTACTCTGTCTAGCGGACTCTACAATGAGCAGTTCTTC.

V usage is TRBV6-5 and J usage is TRBJ1-2, with 7 bases identical to TRBD1. Germline CDR1 is MNHEY and CDR2 is SVGAGI. Trimming removed 6 bases from V and 8 bases from J; junction bases left unmatched: 3. There are 11 residues in the CDR3. The CDR3 bases are TGTGCCAGCAGCGGGACAGCCGGCTACACCTTC. It yields the protein CASSGTAGYTF.

The J gene is TRBJ1-1, the V gene TRBV6-1, with D hard to call. Germline assignment: CDR1 MNHNS and CDR2 SASEGT. With 1 base removed from V and 4 bases from J, the gap between germline ends came to 10 bases. The CDR3 length is 14 residues. The CDR3 region is CASSEGGVGTEAFF. The DNA for the CDR3 is TGTGCCAGCAGTGAAGGCGGGGTCGGCACTGAAGCTTTCTTT.

The gene calls are TRBV28 and TRBJ2-3; TRBD2 might be the D (6 bases). With 2 bases removed from V and 0 bases from J, the gap between germline ends came to 12 bases. CDR3 length equals 16 residues. The germline CDR1 and CDR2 sequences are MDHEN and SYDVKM. CDR3 amino acids: CASSLIGGTSTDTQYF. The CDR3 nucleotides are TGTGCCAGCAGTTTAATCGGGGGTACTAGCACAGATACGCAGTATTTT.

V and J are TRBV10-1 and TRBJ1-5; D not resolved. Germline V gives CDR1 WNHNN, CDR2 SYGVQD (reference sequence). V was clipped by 3 bases and J by 7 bases, with 10 bases between them. There are 13 residues in the CDR3. CDR3 region: CASSERGWQPQHF. For the CDR3, the DNA is TGCGCCAGCAGTGAACGGGGTTGGCAGCCCCAGCATTTT.

This clone was seen more than once but under ten times. J is TRBJ2-3 and V is TRBV6-1, with D perhaps matching TRBD2 (6 bases). Trimming removed 9 bases from V and 6 bases from J, with 19 bases in between. Germline loops: CDR1 MNHNS, CDR2 SASEGT. The CDR3 has 14 amino acids. In DNA form, the CDR3 reads TGTGCCAGTAGACCGGGAGTACTAGGGGATACGCAGTATTTT. This gives the protein CASRPGVLGDTQYF.

This clone came up many times. The CDR3: CSAPGGTGAHEQYF. In DNA, the CDR3 is TGCAGCGCCCCAGGGGGGACGGGGGCCCACGAGCAGTACTTC. The V gene is TRBV29-1, the J gene TRBJ2-7; a possible D gene is TRBD1 (7 bases). The CDR3 consists of 14 residues. Deletions cut 7 bases from V and 5 bases from J, with 21 bases between. Germline CDR1 is SQVTM and CDR2 is ANQGSEA.

This clone was seen more than once but under ten times. The rearrangement uses TRBV5-1 and TRBJ2-1; 7 bases map to TRBD2. This CDR3 has 16 amino acids. The V gene's germline CDR1 is SGHRS and CDR2 YFSETQ. V lost 7 bases to trimming and J lost 3 bases; unmatched junction nucleotides: 13. The chain's CDR3 is CASPLLTRGNYNEQFF. The CDR3 DNA reads TGCGCCAGCCCCCTCCTAACGCGGGGGAACTACAATGAGCAGTTCTTC.

The chain employs TRBV7-9 and TRBJ2-6; D might be TRBD1 (5 bases). The CDR3 totals 18 residues. V was cut by 5 bases and J by 1 base, with 18 bases left in between. Germline assignment: CDR1 SEHNR and CDR2 FQNEAQ (reference sequence). The CDR3 coding sequence is TGTGCCAGCAGCCCGACATTGTGGGGCGCATCTGGGGCCAACGTCCTGACTTTC. The encoded protein is CASSPTLWGASGANVLTF.

This clone was detected only a few times. J is TRBJ2-7 and V is TRBV5-4; 8 bases map to TRBD1. With 4 bases clipped from V and 2 bases from J, the junction kept 8 bases outside the gene matches. Germline CDR1 and CDR2: SGHNT and YYREEE (reference sequence). The CDR3 loop spans 15 amino acids. In nucleotides, the CDR3 is TGTGCCAGCAGCCGCCAGACGGACAGGGCCTACGAGCAGTACTTC. Its translation: CASSRQTDRAYEQYF.

The chain recombines TRBV6-5 with TRBJ2-7; 8 positions agree with TRBD1. Germline lookup yields CDR1 MNHEY and CDR2 SVGAGI. V lost 2 bases and J lost 0; bases outside the gene matches: 3. The CDR3 length is 15 residues. This CDR3 is CASSYQGASSYEQYF. CDR3 nucleotides: TGTGCCAGCAGTTACCAGGGGGCGAGCTCCTACGAGCAGTACTTC.

Notes on this clone: The identical CDR3 is also encoded by other nucleotide sequences in the sample. The chain has TRBV18 and TRBJ2-7, with a weak D call TRBD1 (6 bases). Germline assignment: CDR1 KGHSH and CDR2 LQKENI. This CDR3 comprises 13 residues. The V gene lost 3 bases and the J gene lost 4 bases, with 10 bases spanning the gap. CDR3: CASSPGTSYEQYF. CDR3 sequence (DNA): TGTGCCAGCTCACCCGGGACATCTTACGAGCAGTACTTC.

The table lists this clone with a few counts. This chain links TRBV9 with TRBJ1-6; a weak D match, TRBD1 (6 bases). V lost 0 bases and J lost 9, with 13 bases in between. Germline values: CDR1 SGDLS, CDR2 YYNGEE. The length of the CDR3 is 15 residues. CDR3 loop: CASSVASGVGSPLHF. The CDR3, as DNA: TGTGCCAGCAGCGTAGCATCAGGGGTAGGTTCACCCCTCCACTTT.

This clone has a handful of counts. The chain combines TRBV25-1 with TRBJ2-3; D possibly corresponds to TRBD2 (5 bases). Germline V gene data show CDR1 as MGHDK and CDR2 as SYGVNS. V was trimmed by 8 bases and J by 2 bases, leaving 8 bases between them. The CDR3 extends over 12 amino acids. The CDR3 nucleotides read TGTGCCAGCTCGGGATACACAGATACGCAGTATTTT. Protein sequence: CASSGYTDTQYF.

This clone was counted only a few times. The chain joins TRBV9 to TRBJ2-4, with D possibly being TRBD2 (6 bases). The CDR3 has 15 residues. Trimming cost V 3 bases and J 3 bases, with 13 bases left between them. The germline gives CDR1 SGDLS, CDR2 YYNGEE. The CDR3 loop reads CASSAEGPGKNIQYF. The CDR3 DNA reads as TGTGCCAGCAGCGCGGAGGGCCCAGGCAAAAACATTCAGTACTTC.

V is TRBV18 and J is TRBJ2-7; no clear D. The CDR3 is made up of 12 amino acids. CDR1 and CDR2 (germline): KGHSH, LQKENI. Trimming pared 2 bases from V and 7 bases from J, leaving 9 bases between. CDR3 bases: TGTGCCAGCTCACCAGGAGTCGGGGAGCAGTACTTC. Amino acid sequence: CASSPGVGEQYF.

This clone came up a few times. The V and J genes are TRBV7-2 and TRBJ2-7; D gene unclear. Trimming shortened V by 1 base and J by 5 bases, and 9 bases separated the two germline ends. The CDR3 is made up of 13 amino acids. Germline CDR1 is SGHTA and CDR2 is FQGNSA. The CDR3 nucleotides read TGTGCCAGCAGCTTAGGTCGGTTGGACGAGCAGTACTTC. Its protein is CASSLGRLDEQYF.

This clone was observed a handful of times. The chain is built from TRBV11-2 and TRBJ2-2; D ambiguous. The length of the CDR3 is 14 residues. Germline V gives CDR1 SGHAT, CDR2 FQNNGV. V shed 7 bases and J shed 7 bases, with 16 bases lying between them. CDR3 coding DNA: TGTGCCAGCATCCCTGGCCCCGTTTTCGGGGAGCTGTTTTTT. It yields the protein CASIPGPVFGELFF.

This clone appeared a few times. The CDR3 nucleotides are TGTGCCAGCAGCTTGGACAGCTATAATTCACCCCTCCACTTT. The encoded protein is CASSLDSYNSPLHF. This sequence joins TRBV7-2 and TRBJ1-6; D is possibly TRBD1 (6 bases). The CDR3 runs to 14 residues. The V end lost 3 bases, the J end lost 3 bases, and 6 bases lay between the germline ends. Looked up from germline, CDR1 is SGHTA and CDR2 is FQGNSA.

This clone was observed a few times. The chain combines TRBV19 with TRBJ1-5; D is undetermined. The germline gives CDR1 LNHDA, CDR2 SQIVND (reference sequence). With 6 bases removed from V and 0 bases from J, the gap between germline ends came to 12 bases. The CDR3 loop spans 15 amino acids. DNA of the CDR3: TGTGCCAGTAGGGGAGTGGGTTATAGCAATCAGCCCCAGCATTTT. Translating gives CASRGVGYSNQPQHF.

This clone was counted ten times or more. V gene TRBV14 combines with J gene TRBJ2-7; D perhaps matches TRBD1 (6 bases). The ends were cut back, 6 bases at V and 0 bases at J, with 15 bases in the middle. CDR3 length: 15 amino acids. Germline loops: CDR1 SGHDN, CDR2 FVKESK. CDR3 bases: TGTGCCAGCAGACGTACAGGGAAGAGCTCCTACGAGCAGTACTTC. Encoded protein: CASRRTGKSSYEQYF.

The sample holds a few counts of this clone. The chain carries TRBV7-6 and TRBJ2-1, with a weak D call TRBD2 (6 bases). This CDR3 region has 16 residues. The V gene lost 4 bases and the J gene lost 4 bases, with 17 bases spanning the gap. CDR1 is SGHVS and CDR2 is FNYEAQ in the germline V gene. CDR3 coding DNA: TGTGCCAGCAGCTCACCAGCGGGCGCTGGTTACAATGAGCAGTTCTTC. Translated, it gives CASSSPAGAGYNEQFF.